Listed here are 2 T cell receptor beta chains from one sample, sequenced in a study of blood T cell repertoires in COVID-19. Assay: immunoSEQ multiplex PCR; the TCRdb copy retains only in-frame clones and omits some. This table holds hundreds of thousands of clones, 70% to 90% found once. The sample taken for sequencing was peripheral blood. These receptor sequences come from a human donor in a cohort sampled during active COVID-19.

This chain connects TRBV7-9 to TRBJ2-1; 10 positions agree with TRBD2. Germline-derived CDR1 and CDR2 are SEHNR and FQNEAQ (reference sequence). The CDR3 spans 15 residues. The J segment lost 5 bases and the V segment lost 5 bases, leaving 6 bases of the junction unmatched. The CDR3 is CASSTGLAYDNEQFF. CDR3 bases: TGTGCCAGCAGCACGGGACTAGCGTACGACAATGAGCAGTTCTTC.

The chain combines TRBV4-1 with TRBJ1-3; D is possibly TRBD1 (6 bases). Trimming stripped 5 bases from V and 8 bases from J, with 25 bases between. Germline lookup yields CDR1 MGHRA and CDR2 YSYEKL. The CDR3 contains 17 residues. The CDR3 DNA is TGCGCCAGCAGCGTCCAGGTGTGGGGGCGAACGCGATACACCATATATTTT. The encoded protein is CASSVQVWGRTRYTIYF.